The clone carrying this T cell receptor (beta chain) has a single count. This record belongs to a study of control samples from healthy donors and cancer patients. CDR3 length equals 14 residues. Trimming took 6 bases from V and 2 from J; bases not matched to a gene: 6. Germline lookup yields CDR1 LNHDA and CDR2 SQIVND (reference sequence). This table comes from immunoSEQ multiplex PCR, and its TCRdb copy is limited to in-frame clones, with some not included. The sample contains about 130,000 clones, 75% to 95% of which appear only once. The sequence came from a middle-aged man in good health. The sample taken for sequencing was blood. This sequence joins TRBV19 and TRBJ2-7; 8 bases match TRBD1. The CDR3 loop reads CASSLTGETYEQYF. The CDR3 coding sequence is TGTGCCAGTAGCCTGACAGGGGAGACCTACGAGCAGTACTTC.